One and the same sample provided the 13 T cell receptor beta chains below, sequenced in a study of blood T cell repertoires in COVID-19 (TCRdb year 2020). Library generation was performed with the immunoSEQ multiplex PCR assay. This is the immuneACCESS table as TCRdb keeps it, with only in-frame sequences that have V and J called. A part of the clones is gone; compared with another copy, unresolved V genes explain less than half, and the rest is unexplained. Recorded for this sample are more than 100,000 clones; roughly 84% of them occurred a single time. The top ten clones comprise roughly 4% of the sample. Specimen: PBMCs or T cells enriched from blood (not recorded which). These receptors came from a woman in her thirties who had recovered from COVID-19.

The chain combines TRBV2 with TRBJ1-1; 9 bases line up with TRBD1. The germline gives CDR1 SNHLY, CDR2 FYNNEI. The CDR3 sequence is 15 residues long. J lost 5 bases, V lost 6 bases, and 10 bases had no gene match. CDR3: CASRTRQGDRTEAFF. The CDR3 nucleotides are TGTGCCAGCAGGACCAGACAGGGGGATCGGACTGAAGCTTTCTTT.

V is TRBV30 and J is TRBJ1-5; 8 nucleotides line up with TRBD1. CDR1 is GTSNPN and CDR2 is SVGIG in the germline V gene (reference sequence). The V and J ends lost 4 bases and 6 bases, in that order; junction bases with no gene match: 8. CDR3 length equals 14 residues. Here the CDR3 reads CAWTSGGAGQPQHF. CDR3 coding DNA: TGTGCCTGGACCTCAGGGGGCGCGGGTCAGCCCCAGCATTTT.

In this sample, this clone turned up a few times. This chain links TRBV18 with TRBJ2-7, with TRBD2 as a possible D gene (6 bases). Germline V CDR1 and CDR2: KGHSH, LQKENI. This CDR3 has 12 residues. V lost 3 bases and J lost 6, with 9 bases in between. CDR3 nucleotides: TGTGCCAGCTCACCGATGGGAGGCGAGCAGTACTTC. Its protein is CASSPMGGEQYF.

V gene TRBV5-1 combines with J gene TRBJ1-1; tentatively, D is TRBD1 (5 bases). The V end lost 2 bases, the J end lost 0 bases, and 8 bases lay between the germline ends. Germline CDR1 and CDR2: SGHRS and YFSETQ. The CDR3 totals 14 residues. CDR3 loop: CASSFRGMNTEAFF. The CDR3 coding sequence is TGCGCCAGCAGCTTTAGGGGAATGAACACTGAAGCTTTCTTT. The complete variable domain, with remaining parts taken from reference TRBV5-1 and TRBJ1-1, reads KAGVTQTPRYLIKTRGQQVTLSCSPISGHRSVSWYQQTPGQGLQFLFEYFSETQRNKGNFPGRFSGRQFSNSRSEMNVSTLELGDSALYLCASSFRGMNTEAFFGQGTRLTVV.

This clone was observed once. The genes are TRBV15 and TRBJ1-1; weak D call: TRBD1 (5 bases). V lost 1 base and J 3 bases, leaving 12 bases between the germline ends. Germline V gene data show CDR1 as LNHNV and CDR2 as YYDKDF (reference sequence). The CDR3 totals 15 residues. The CDR3 DNA is TGTGCCACCAGCAGAGGTGGGGGGGTCGACACTGAAGCTTTCTTT. This codes for CATSRGGGVDTEAFF.

The genes are TRBV2 and TRBJ1-2, with TRBD1 matching over 7 bases. The CDR3 length is 15 residues. The V segment lost 6 bases and the J segment 0 bases; nucleotides outside the gene matches: 7. The V gene's germline CDR1 is SNHLY and CDR2 FYNNEI. The CDR3 reads CASRAGTDPNYGYTF. The CDR3, as DNA: TGTGCCAGCAGAGCCGGGACAGACCCTAACTATGGCTACACCTTC. The whole variable domain, filled in from reference TRBV2 and TRBJ1-2, reads EPEVTQTPSHQVTQMGQEVILRCVPISNHLYFYWYRQILGQKVEFLVSFYNNEISEKSEIFDDQFSVERPDGSNFTLKIRSTKLEDSAMYFCASRAGTDPNYGYTFGSGTRLTVV.

The chain recombines TRBV18 with TRBJ2-7; TRBD1 matches at 9 bases. The V and J ends lost 5 bases and 2 bases, in that order; junction bases with no gene match: 4. The germline gives CDR1 KGHSH, CDR2 LQKENI. CDR3 length: 14 amino acids. The CDR3 spells CASSWDRETYEQYF. The CDR3 nucleotides read TGTGCCAGCTCATGGGACAGGGAGACCTACGAGCAGTACTTC.

This chain joins TRBV13 and TRBJ2-7; D is possibly TRBD2 (5 bases). Germline CDR1 is PRHDT and CDR2 is FYEKMQ (reference sequence). The CDR3 has 15 amino acids. V lost 0 bases and J lost 6, with 15 bases in between. As DNA, the CDR3 is TGTGCCAGCAGCTTAGGTGTGGCTAGCCGAGGCGAGCAGTACTTC. Its protein is CASSLGVASRGEQYF.

The chain combines TRBV14 with TRBJ2-1, with 10 positions matching TRBD2. This CDR3 is 15 amino acids long. The ends lost 4 bases at V and 2 bases at J; junction bases unmatched: 2. Germline V gene data show CDR1 as SGHDN and CDR2 as FVKESK. The CDR3 DNA follows: TGTGCCAGCAGCCCCGGACTAGCGGCCTACAATGAGCAGTTCTTC. Its translation is CASSPGLAAYNEQFF.

J is TRBJ1-2 and V is TRBV7-9; TRBD1 matches 9 bases. The V gene end was trimmed by 4 bases and the J gene end by 10 bases; junction bases not matched to a gene: 10. The CDR3 covers 14 residues. Germline CDR1 reads SEHNR; CDR2 reads FQNEAQ (reference sequence). This CDR3 is CASSSPGTGTDYTF. For the CDR3, the DNA is TGTGCCAGCAGCTCTCCCGGGACAGGGACCGACTACACCTTC.

J is TRBJ2-2 and V is TRBV6-5, with 7 bases identical to TRBD2. The CDR3 runs 15 residues. Trimming removed 6 bases from V and 0 bases from J; junction bases left unmatched: 4. Germline CDR1 is MNHEY and CDR2 is SVGAGI. The CDR3 DNA reads as TGTGCCAGCAGCGCCGGACTAGCGAACACCGGGGAGCTGTTTTTT. It yields the protein CASSAGLANTGELFF.

V is TRBV28 and J is TRBJ1-5, with a tentative D call TRBD1 (5 bases). This CDR3 has 16 residues. Trimming pared 2 bases from V and 3 bases from J, leaving 14 bases between. Germline V gives CDR1 MDHEN, CDR2 SYDVKM. The CDR3: CASSLGAGRNNQPQHF. The DNA for the CDR3 is TGTGCCAGCAGTTTAGGGGCGGGACGGAACAATCAGCCCCAGCATTTT. Supplemented by reference TRBV28 and TRBJ1-5, the full variable domain reads DVKVTQSSRYLVKRTGEKVFLECVQDMDHENMFWYRQDPGLGLRLIYFSYDVKMKEKGDIPEGYSVSREKKERFSLILESASTNQTSMYLCASSLGAGRNNQPQHFGDGTRLSIL.

The J gene is TRBJ1-1, the V gene TRBV3-1 (or the pseudogene TRBV3-2); weak D call: TRBD1 (6 bases). Germline V CDR1 and CDR2: LGHDT, YNNKEL (reference sequence). The CDR3 spans 15 residues. V was shortened by 2 bases and J by 4 bases, with 14 bases between the two germline ends. The CDR3 sequence is CASSQRGASSTEAFF. The CDR3, as DNA: TGTGCCAGCAGCCAACGGGGGGCGAGTTCCACTGAAGCTTTCTTT.